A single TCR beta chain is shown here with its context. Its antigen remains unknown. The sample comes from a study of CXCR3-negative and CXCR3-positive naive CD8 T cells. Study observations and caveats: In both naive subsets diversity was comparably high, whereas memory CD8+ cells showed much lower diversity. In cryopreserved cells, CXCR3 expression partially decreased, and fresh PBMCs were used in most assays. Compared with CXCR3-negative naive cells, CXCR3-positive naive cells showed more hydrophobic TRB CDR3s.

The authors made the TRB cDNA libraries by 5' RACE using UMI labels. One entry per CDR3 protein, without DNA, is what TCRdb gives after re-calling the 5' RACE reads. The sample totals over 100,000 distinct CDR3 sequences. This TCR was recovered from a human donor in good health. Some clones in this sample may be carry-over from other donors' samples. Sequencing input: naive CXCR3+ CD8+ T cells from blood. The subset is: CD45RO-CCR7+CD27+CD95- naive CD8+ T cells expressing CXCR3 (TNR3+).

The CDR3 reads CASSLGEAMHGYTF. The gene calls are TRBV7-9 and TRBJ1-2. Germline CDR1 is SEHNR and CDR2 is FQNEAQ (reference sequence). This CDR3 is 14 amino acids long.